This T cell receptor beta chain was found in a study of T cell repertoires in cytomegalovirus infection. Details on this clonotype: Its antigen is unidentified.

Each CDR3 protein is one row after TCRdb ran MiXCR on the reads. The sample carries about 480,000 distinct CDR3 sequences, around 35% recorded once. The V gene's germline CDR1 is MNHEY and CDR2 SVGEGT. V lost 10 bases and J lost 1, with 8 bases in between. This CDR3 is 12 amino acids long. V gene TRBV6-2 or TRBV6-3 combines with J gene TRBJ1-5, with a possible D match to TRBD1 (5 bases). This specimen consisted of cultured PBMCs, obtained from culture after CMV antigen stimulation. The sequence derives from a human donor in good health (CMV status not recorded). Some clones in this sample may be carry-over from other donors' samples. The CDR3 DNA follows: TGTGCCACAGGGTTCAGCAATCAGCCCCAGCATTTT. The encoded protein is CATGFSNQPQHF.